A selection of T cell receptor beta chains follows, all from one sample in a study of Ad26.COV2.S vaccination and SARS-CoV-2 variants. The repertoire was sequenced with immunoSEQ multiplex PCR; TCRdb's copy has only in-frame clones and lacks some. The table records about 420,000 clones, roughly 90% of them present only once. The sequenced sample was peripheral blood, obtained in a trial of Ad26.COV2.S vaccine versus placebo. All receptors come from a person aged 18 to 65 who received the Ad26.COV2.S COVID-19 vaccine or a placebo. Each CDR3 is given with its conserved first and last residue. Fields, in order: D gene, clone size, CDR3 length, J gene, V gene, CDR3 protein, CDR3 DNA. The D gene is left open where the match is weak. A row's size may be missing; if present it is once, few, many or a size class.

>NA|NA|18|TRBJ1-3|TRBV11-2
CASSLKVPDGRGGNTIYF
TGTGCCAGCAGCTTAAAGGTCCCCGACGGGCGAGGGGGAAACACCATATATTTT
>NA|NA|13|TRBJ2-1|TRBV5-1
CASSSIPRNEQFF
TGCGCCAGCAGCTCGATCCCCCGGAATGAGCAGTTCTTC
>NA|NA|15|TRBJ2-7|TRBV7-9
CASSNPRDGSYEQYF
TGTGCCAGCAGCAATCCTCGGGACGGGAGCTACGAGCAGTACTTC
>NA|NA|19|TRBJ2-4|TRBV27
CASSFPHDRLGIAKNIQYF
TGTGCCAGCAGTTTCCCCCACGACAGGTTGGGGATAGCCAAAAACATTCAGTACTTC
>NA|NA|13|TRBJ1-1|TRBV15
CATSRGVNTEAFF
TGTGCCACCAGCAGAGGTGTAAACACTGAAGCTTTCTTT
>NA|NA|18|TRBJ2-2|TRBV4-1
CASSQSNGVWGSTGELFF
TGCGCCAGCAGCCAATCCAACGGGGTTTGGGGGTCCACCGGGGAGCTGTTTTTT
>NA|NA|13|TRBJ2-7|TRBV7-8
CASSLASVYEQYF
TGTGCCAGCAGCTTAGCGTCGGTCTACGAGCAGTACTTC
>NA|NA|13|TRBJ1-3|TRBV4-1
CASSPGPGNTIYF
TGCGCCAGCAGTCCGGGCCCTGGAAACACCATATATTTT
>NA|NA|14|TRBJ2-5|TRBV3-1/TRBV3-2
CASSQVVQQETQYF
TGTGCCAGCAGCCAAGTTGTACAGCAAGAGACCCAGTACTTC
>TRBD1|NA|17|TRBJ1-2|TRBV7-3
CASSSQTGRQIDDGYTF
TGTGCCAGCAGCTCCCAGACAGGGCGACAAATTGACGATGGCTACACCTTC
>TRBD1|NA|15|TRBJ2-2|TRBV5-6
CASNPTGGGTGELFF
TGTGCCAGCAACCCGACAGGGGGCGGCACCGGGGAGCTGTTTTTT
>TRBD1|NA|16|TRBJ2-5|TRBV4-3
CASSQDLQGIRETQYF
TGCGCCAGCAGCCAAGATCTACAGGGGATTCGAGAGACCCAGTACTTC
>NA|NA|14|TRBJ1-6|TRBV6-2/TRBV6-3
CASSRSVGNSPLHF
TGTGCCAGCAGTCGATCCGTGGGTAATTCACCCCTCCACTTT
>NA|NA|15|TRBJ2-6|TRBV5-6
CASSLQGSGANVLTF
TGTGCCAGCAGCTTACAGGGCTCTGGGGCCAACGTCCTGACTTTC
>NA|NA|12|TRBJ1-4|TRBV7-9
CASSLLNEKLFF
TGTGCCAGCAGCTTACTTAATGAAAAACTGTTTTTT
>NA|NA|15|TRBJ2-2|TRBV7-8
CASSLRSTNTGELFF
TGTGCCAGCAGCTTACGCAGCACGAACACCGGGGAGCTGTTTTTT
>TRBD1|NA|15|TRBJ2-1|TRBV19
CASRQGAWDYNEQFF
TGTGCCAGTAGACAGGGGGCCTGGGACTACAATGAGCAGTTCTTC
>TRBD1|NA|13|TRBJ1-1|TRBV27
CASGTAMNTEAFF
TGTGCCAGCGGGACAGCCATGAACACTGAAGCTTTCTTT
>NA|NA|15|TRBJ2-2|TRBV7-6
CAVNDRGPETGELFF
TGTGCAGTTAACGACCGGGGCCCCGAGACCGGGGAGCTGTTTTTT
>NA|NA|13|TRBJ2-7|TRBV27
CASSPLSSYEQYF
TGTGCCAGCAGTCCCCTCTCCTCCTACGAGCAGTACTTC
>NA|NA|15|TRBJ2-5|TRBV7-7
CASSPGVMRQETQYF
TGTGCTAGCAGCCCGGGAGTTATGCGTCAAGAGACCCAGTACTTC
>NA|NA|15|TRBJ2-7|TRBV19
CASSIGLVGGYEQYF
TGTGCCAGTAGTATAGGTCTGGTCGGAGGCTACGAGCAGTACTTC
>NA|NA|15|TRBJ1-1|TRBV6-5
CATRTESFSWTEAFF
TGTGCCACCCGGACAGAAAGTTTCTCTTGGACTGAAGCTTTCTTT
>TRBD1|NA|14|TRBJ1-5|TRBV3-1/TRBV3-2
CASSQTTGYQPQHF
TGTGCCAGCAGCCAAACGACAGGGTATCAGCCCCAGCATTTT
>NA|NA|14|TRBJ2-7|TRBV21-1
CASSKVSRGYEQYF
TGTGCCAGCAGCAAAGTGTCCAGGGGCTACGAGCAGTACTTC
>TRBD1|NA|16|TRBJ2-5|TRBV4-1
CASSQRADRGPGGQYF
TGCGCCAGCAGCCAACGGGCGGACAGGGGGCCAGGGGGCCAGTACTTC
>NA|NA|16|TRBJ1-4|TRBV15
CATSRERPSTNEKLFF
TGTGCCACCAGCAGAGAGAGGCCGTCAACTAATGAAAAACTGTTTTTT
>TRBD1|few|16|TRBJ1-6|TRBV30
CAWSRDRGLDNSPLHF
TGTGCCTGGAGTAGGGACAGGGGGTTGGATAATTCACCCCTCCACTTT
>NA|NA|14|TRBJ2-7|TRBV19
CASSVSRETYEQYF
TGTGCCAGTAGTGTGTCCAGGGAAACTTACGAGCAGTACTTC
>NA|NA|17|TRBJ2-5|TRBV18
CASSPLDGWALRETQYF
TGTGCCAGCTCACCACTAGATGGCTGGGCTTTGAGAGAGACCCAGTACTTC
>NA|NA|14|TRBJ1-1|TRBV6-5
CASSYRGLDTEAFF
TGTGCCAGCAGTTACAGGGGGTTGGACACTGAAGCTTTCTTT
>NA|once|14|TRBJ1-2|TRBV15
CATSRADRNYGYTF
TGTGCCACCAGCAGAGCCGACAGAAACTATGGCTACACCTTC
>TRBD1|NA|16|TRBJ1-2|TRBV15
CATSTFPGQGSEGYTF
TGTGCCACCAGCACCTTCCCGGGACAGGGATCGGAGGGCTACACCTTC